This T cell receptor (beta chain) comes out of a study of metastatic and nonmetastatic thyroid tumors. Study-level background: Repertoires of blood and of tissue (tumor or nodule) from malignant and benign thyroid patients were compared. Overall study results and limits: Benign nodules were reported to have significantly lower TCR beta diversity than malignant thyroid tumors, in blood and tumor.

All patients were untreated before thyroid surgery. TCRdb re-processed the PCR reads through MiXCR. The sample lists approximately 23,000 clones, more than 20% occurring once. This clone was seen many times. Its antigen is as yet unknown. V shed 0 bases, J shed 2 bases, and the junction held 7 bases outside the gene matches. In germline, CDR1 is MNHEY, CDR2 SVGAGI. The length of the CDR3 is 17 residues. The chain combines TRBV6-5 with TRBJ2-3; 8 nucleotides match TRBD2. Input material: blood. The sequence came from a male donor with papillary thyroid cancer or a benign thyroid nodule (not recorded which). Some clones in this sample may be carry-over from other donors' samples. The CDR3 spells CASSYSLGTRITDTQYF. In nucleotides, the CDR3 is TGTGCCAGCAGTTACTCTCTGGGGACTAGGATCACAGATACGCAGTATTTT.